The 9 T cell receptor beta chains presented below share a single source sample, sequenced in a study of OX40 agonist ivuxolimab in advanced cancers. TCRdb's copy holds only in-frame clones and misses some; the assay was immunoSEQ multiplex PCR. The data hold 50,000 to 70,000 clones, with roughly 85% observed a single time. The starting material was CD4+ or CD8+ T cells sorted from blood, obtained in a trial of the OX40 agonist ivuxolimab. These receptor sequences come from an adult with an advanced solid tumor such as melanoma, head and neck, liver or kidney cancer.

This chain uses TRBV11-1 with TRBJ2-2; D unclear. The CDR3 contains 16 residues. Trimming shortened V by 0 bases and J by 1 base, and 9 bases separated the two germline ends. Germline V gives CDR1 SGHAT, CDR2 FQDESV (reference sequence). The CDR3 region has the DNA TGTGCCAGCAGCTTAGCCGAACCAAAGAACACCGGGGAGCTGTTTTTT. Protein: CASSLAEPKNTGELFF.

The chain recombines TRBV7-2 with TRBJ2-7; 11 bases fit TRBD2. V lost 2 bases to trimming and J lost 3 bases; unmatched junction nucleotides: 0. CDR1 is SGHTA and CDR2 is FQGNSA in the germline V gene. The CDR3 has 14 residues. The CDR3: CASSLTSGGYEQYF. The DNA of the CDR3 is TGTGCCAGCAGCTTAACTAGCGGGGGCTACGAGCAGTACTTC. Combining the CDR3 with reference TRBV7-2 and TRBJ2-7 gives the whole variable domain GAGVSQSPSNKVTEKGKDVELRCDPISGHTALYWYRQSLGQGLEFLIYFQGNSAPDKSGLPSDRFSAERTGGSVSTLTIQRTQQEDSAVYLCASSLTSGGYEQYFGPGTRLTVT.

The rearrangement uses TRBV6-5 and TRBJ2-5; 9 nucleotides align to TRBD2. This CDR3 spans 15 amino acids. Germline CDR1 MNHEY, CDR2 SVGAGI. V lost 6 bases, J lost 11 bases, and 16 bases stayed unmatched. CDR3 coding DNA: TGTGCCAGCAGGCAAGCGGGAGGTCAATTAATGGAGCAGTACTTC. This codes for CASRQAGGQLMEQYF.

The CDR3 DNA reads as TGCGCCAGCAGCCACCAGGTCTCTGGCTACACCTTC. Its translation: CASSHQVSGYTF. The rearrangement links TRBV4-3 to TRBJ1-2; no firm D call. Germline-derived CDR1 and CDR2 are LGHNA and YSLEER. With 3 bases removed from V and 7 bases from J, the gap between germline ends came to 9 bases. This CDR3 comprises 12 residues.

This sequence joins TRBV6-5 and TRBJ2-5; D perhaps matches TRBD2 (5 bases). V was trimmed by 5 bases and J by 4 bases, leaving 17 bases between them. CDR3 length: 15 residues. CDR1 and CDR2 (germline): MNHEY, SVGAGI. CDR3 coding DNA: TGTGCCAGCAGTCCGCCCGGGGTAAAGGGAGAGACCCAGTACTTC. It translates to CASSPPGVKGETQYF.

The genes are TRBV2 and TRBJ2-5, with 7 bases aligning to TRBD1. CDR1 and CDR2 from the germline V gene are SNHLY and FYNNEI. This CDR3 has 13 amino acids. The junction had 5 bases not matched to a gene; V was cut back by 5 bases and J by 5 bases. The CDR3 coding sequence is TGTGCCAGCAGTAAGACAGGGCTGGAGACCCAGTACTTC. Translated: CASSKTGLETQYF.

This chain uses TRBV5-1 with TRBJ2-1, with a weak D call TRBD2 (5 bases). This CDR3 has 14 amino acids. The V end lost 7 bases, the J end lost 5 bases, and 16 bases lay between the germline ends. Looked up from germline, CDR1 is SGHRS and CDR2 is YFSETQ. The CDR3 DNA is TGCGCCAGCTCCCCTCCGCGGGCAAACAATGAGCAGTTCTTC. This gives the protein CASSPPRANNEQFF.

The chain combines TRBV5-1 with TRBJ2-7; a weak D match, TRBD1 (6 bases). V was trimmed by 4 bases and J by 3 bases, leaving 14 bases between them. Germline assignment: CDR1 SGHRS and CDR2 YFSETQ. This CDR3 spans 14 amino acids. As DNA, the CDR3 is TGCGCCAGCAGCGGCCGGGGACAACTCTACGAGCAGTACTTC. Amino acid sequence: CASSGRGQLYEQYF. Full variable domain (outside the CDR3, taken from reference TRBV5-1 and TRBJ2-7): KAGVTQTPRYLIKTRGQQVTLSCSPISGHRSVSWYQQTPGQGLQFLFEYFSETQRNKGNFPGRFSGRQFSNSRSEMNVSTLELGDSALYLCASSGRGQLYEQYFGPGTRLTVT.

The genes are TRBV28 and TRBJ2-7; 7 nucleotides line up with TRBD1. The CDR3 runs 13 residues. CDR1 MDHEN and CDR2 SYDVKM come from the germline V gene. The V segment lost 4 bases and the J segment 4 bases; nucleotides outside the gene matches: 4. Written as DNA, the CDR3 is TGTGCCAGCAGTTACCCGACAGGGTACGAGCAGTACTTC. Amino acids: CASSYPTGYEQYF.